This TCR beta chain was found in a study of tumor-infiltrating T cells and Merkel cell polyomavirus. Study-level results: The study's small sample size is a limitation.

The germline V gene encodes CDR1 SNHLY and CDR2 FYNNEI. The CDR3 contains 14 residues. The V and J ends lost 10 bases and 1 base respectively, with 17 bases between them. Immunohistochemistry showed robust Merkel cell polyomavirus Large T antigen staining in every patient's tumor. Method: immunoSEQ multiplex PCR; TCRdb's copy keeps in-frame clones and lacks some. The sample has about a thousand clones; 87% are singletons. This receptor was obtained from a man aged 60 to 75 with Merkel cell carcinoma. Material for sequencing was Merkel cell polyomavirus peptide tetramer+ CD8+ T cells sorted from blood. The rearrangement links TRBV2 to TRBJ2-7; tentative D call: TRBD2 (7 bases). The CDR3 sequence: CATSLGGGSYEQYF. The DNA for the CDR3 is TGTGCCACATCCCTAGGGGGGGGTTCCTACGAGCAGTACTTC.